Listed below are T cell receptor beta chains from one sample, sequenced in a study of preoperative IRX-2 immunotherapy in early breast cancer. Sequencing was performed with immunoSEQ multiplex PCR; in TCRdb, only in-frame clones are kept and a portion is missing. The sample yields around 30,000 clones, 70% to 85% seen once. Sampling was conducted from a patient treated with IRX-2 immunotherapy. All receptors derive from a human donor with breast cancer. CDR3s include the opening cysteine and the closing phenylalanine or tryptophan. The D gene is left open where the match is weak. Some rows mark clone size as missing; the rest say once, few, many or name a class of expanded clone.

NA TRBJ1-1 TRBV6-8 NA TGTGCCAGCAGTGGGTGGAAGAACACTGAAGCTTTCTTT CASSGWKNTEAFF
few TRBJ2-1 TRBV6-8 TRBD2 TGTGCCAGCAGATCGGGGATAGCGGGAGTTGTTGAGCAGTTCTTC CASRSGIAGVVEQFF
few TRBJ2-2 TRBV18 TRBD1 TGTGCCAGCTCACCAAATACAGGGGCGACCGGGGAGCTGTTTTTT CASSPNTGATGELFF
NA TRBJ2-2 TRBV7-1 TRBD1 TGTGCCAGCAGCTCCTACAGGGGCACCGGGGAGCTGTTTTTT CASSSYRGTGELFF
NA TRBJ2-2 TRBV6-8 NA TGTGCCAGCAGGGATCAGGGGTTTTCCGGGGAGCTGTTTTTT CASRDQGFSGELFF
NA TRBJ2-3 TRBV30 NA TGTGCCTGGAGTGTGAGTACAGATACGCAGTATTTT CAWSVSTDTQYF
NA TRBJ2-3 TRBV6-8 NA TGTGCCAGCAGTTACCTCAGTAGCACAGATACGCAGTATTTT CASSYLSSTDTQYF
NA TRBJ1-1 TRBV14 NA TGTGCCAGCAGCAACGGGATGGGCAGGGTGGACACTGAAGCTTTCTTT CASSNGMGRVDTEAFF
NA TRBJ1-6 TRBV7-5 NA TGTGCCAGCAGCACGGGCCCTGGCGGCTCCTATAATTCACCCCTCCACTTT CASSTGPGGSYNSPLHF
few TRBJ2-1 TRBV6-8 NA TGTGCCAGCAGGCCGAACTGCGATTTGCAGTTCTTC CASRPNCDLQFF
NA TRBJ2-7 TRBV29-1 TRBD1 TGCAGCGTAGGCCGGACAGGGTCCTACGAGCAGTACTTC CSVGRTGSYEQYF
NA TRBJ2-3 TRBV27 NA TGTGCCAGCTCTCCAAACACAGATACGCAGTATTTT CASSPNTDTQYF
NA TRBJ2-1 TRBV11-3 TRBD1 TGTGCCAGCAGCGAAGACACAGGGGACAATGAGCAGTTCTTC CASSEDTGDNEQFF
NA TRBJ1-4 TRBV1 NA TGCGCCAGCAGCATGACACCGGTAGAAAAACTGTTTTTT CASSMTPVEKLFF
NA TRBJ2-7 TRBV7-1 NA TGTGCCAGCAGTCTCCCGGGAGATTACGAGCAGTACTTC CASSLPGDYEQYF
NA TRBJ2-3 TRBV11-3 TRBD2 TGTGCCAGCAGTCTAGCGGGGGGGCCCTCAGATACGCAGTATTTT CASSLAGGPSDTQYF
once TRBJ2-2 TRBV6-8 NA TGTGCCAGCAGTTACAGGGGGGGCCATAGCACCGGGGAGCTGTTTTTT CASSYRGGHSTGELFF
NA TRBJ2-3 TRBV5-1 NA TGCGCCAGCAGCTTCGATCGGACTTCCACAGATACGCAGTATTTT CASSFDRTSTDTQYF
once TRBJ2-2 TRBV19 TRBD1 TGTGCCAGTAGTACCCCGGGACAGACGAACACCGGGGAGCTATTTTTT CASSTPGQTNTGELFF
NA TRBJ1-1 TRBV11-3 NA TGTGCCAGCAGCTTGGGAGGAATTGAGGGGATGAACACTGAAGCTTTCTTT CASSLGGIEGMNTEAFF
NA TRBJ1-2 TRBV29-1 TRBD1 TGCAGCGTAGCCGGGACAGGGGGCTATGGCTACACCTTC CSVAGTGGYGYTF
NA TRBJ2-3 TRBV6-8 TRBD2 TGTGCCAGCAGCCCCAGGCGGGGGGGCACAGATACGCAGTATTTT CASSPRRGGTDTQYF
NA TRBJ2-1 TRBV7-6 TRBD2 TGTGCCAGCAGCTTAGGAGCGGGAGTGAAGAATGAGCAGTTCTTC CASSLGAGVKNEQFF
NA TRBJ2-4 TRBV6-8 NA TGTGCCAGCAGCAGGCGAGAGGGCCTGAACATTCAGTACTTC CASSRREGLNIQYF
NA TRBJ1-4 TRBV28 NA TGTGCCAGCAGTAAAACTAATGAAAAACTGTTTTTT CASSKTNEKLFF
NA TRBJ2-2 TRBV5-1 NA TGCGCCAGCAGATCGGAATACAGGGTCGGCACCGGGGAGCTGTTTTTT CASRSEYRVGTGELFF
NA TRBJ1-1 TRBV11-3 TRBD1 TGTGCCAGCAGCTTGGGGAATACAGGGGGCCCTGAAGCTTTCTTT CASSLGNTGGPEAFF
NA TRBJ1-5 TRBV11-3 NA TGTGCCAGCAGCCCGTGGGATCTGGGGAATCAGCCCCAGCATTTT CASSPWDLGNQPQHF
NA TRBJ2-7 TRBV18 TRBD2 TGTGCCAGCTCACCAGATCGGCTAGCGGGACTCGAGCAGTACTTC CASSPDRLAGLEQYF
NA TRBJ1-6 TRBV11-3 NA TGTGCCAGCAGCTTGTGGCGGGACGCTGGAAATTCACCCCTCCACTTT CASSLWRDAGNSPLHF
NA TRBJ2-7 TRBV11-3 TRBD1 TGTGCCAGCAGCTTCGGACAGGGGGGGTACGAGCAGTACTTC CASSFGQGGYEQYF
NA TRBJ2-2 TRBV10-2 NA TGCGCCAGCAGTCGTGGGGGGCCCGGGGAGCTGTTTTTT CASSRGGPGELFF
few TRBJ2-1 TRBV19 TRBD1 TGTGCCAGTAGTATATGGTCGGGGCCAGACAGGGGAGGTGAGCAGTTCTTC CASSIWSGPDRGGEQFF
NA TRBJ1-5 TRBV28 TRBD1 TGTGCCAGCAGCGACCGGACAGGGGGGTTCGAGGATCAGCCCCAGCATTTT CASSDRTGGFEDQPQHF
NA TRBJ1-2 TRBV11-3 NA TGTGCCAGCAGCTTCCGGGACGTTAACTATGGCTACACCTTC CASSFRDVNYGYTF
once TRBJ1-6 TRBV28 TRBD1 TGTGCCAGCAGCATACGCGGGACAGCAAATTCACCCCTCCACTTT CASSIRGTANSPLHF
NA TRBJ2-7 TRBV11-3 TRBD2 TGTGCCAGCAGCGTATCTAGCGGGGGGGCCTACGAGCAGTACTTC CASSVSSGGAYEQYF
NA TRBJ2-6 TRBV7-1 NA TGTGCCAGCAGCCCGGACATCGGACCCAACGTCCTGACTTTC CASSPDIGPNVLTF
NA TRBJ1-5 TRBV6-8 NA TGTGCCAGCAGTTACCAGACCAATCAGCCCCAGCATTTT CASSYQTNQPQHF
once TRBJ1-4 TRBV7-6 NA TGTGCCAGCAGCTTAGCGTTAGTACAGGCCCATGAAAAACTGTTTTTT CASSLALVQAHEKLFF
NA TRBJ2-7 TRBV18 NA TGTGCCAGCTCAAACGGCCCGGGGGGCAACTACGAGCAGTACTTC CASSNGPGGNYEQYF
NA TRBJ2-7 TRBV6-8 NA TGTGCCATTAGTGACACCACGGGGAACGAGCAGTACTTC CAISDTTGNEQYF
NA TRBJ2-1 TRBV18 TRBD1 TGTGCCAGCTCGAGCGGGACAGGGGGAATATATGAGCAGTTCTTC CASSSGTGGIYEQFF
NA TRBJ1-5 TRBV6-8 NA TGTGCCATCAGCCCGGGACTCGGAAGGAATCAGCCCCAGCATTTT CAISPGLGRNQPQHF
NA TRBJ2-3 TRBV6-8 NA TGTGCCAGCAGAGCAAGCACAGATACGCAGTATTTT CASRASTDTQYF
once TRBJ2-1 TRBV6-8 TRBD2 TGTGCCAGCAGTGTAGCGGGGGGGCAGGGCAATGAGCAGTTCTTC CASSVAGGQGNEQFF
NA TRBJ2-7 TRBV11-3 NA TGTGCCAGCAGCCCCAACAGGGCGAGCTCCTACGAGCAGTACTTC CASSPNRASSYEQYF
NA TRBJ1-5 TRBV7-1 NA TGTGCCAGCAGCGGTACTCCGAATCAGCCCCAGCATTTT CASSGTPNQPQHF
NA TRBJ2-2 TRBV5-1 NA TGCGCCAGCAGCTTGGGGGCCGGGAGAGCCGGGGAGCTGTTTTTT CASSLGAGRAGELFF
NA TRBJ2-5 TRBV11-3 TRBD2 TGTGCCAGCAGCAGAGCGGGGAAGCGGGGGGGCCGAAGGCAAGAGACCCAGTACTTC CASSRAGKRGGRRQETQYF
NA TRBJ2-7 TRBV15 TRBD2 TGTGCCACCAGCAGGAGACCACTAGCGGGATACTACGAGCAGTACTTC CATSRRPLAGYYEQYF
NA TRBJ2-3 TRBV7-8 NA TGTGCCAGCAGCTTTCTCGGGAGTGCTTCAGATACGCAGTATTTT CASSFLGSASDTQYF
NA TRBJ2-7 TRBV11-3 TRBD1 TGTGCCAGCAGCCAAGCGGGATCGACCGGGACAGGGACCTACGAGCAGTACTTC CASSQAGSTGTGTYEQYF